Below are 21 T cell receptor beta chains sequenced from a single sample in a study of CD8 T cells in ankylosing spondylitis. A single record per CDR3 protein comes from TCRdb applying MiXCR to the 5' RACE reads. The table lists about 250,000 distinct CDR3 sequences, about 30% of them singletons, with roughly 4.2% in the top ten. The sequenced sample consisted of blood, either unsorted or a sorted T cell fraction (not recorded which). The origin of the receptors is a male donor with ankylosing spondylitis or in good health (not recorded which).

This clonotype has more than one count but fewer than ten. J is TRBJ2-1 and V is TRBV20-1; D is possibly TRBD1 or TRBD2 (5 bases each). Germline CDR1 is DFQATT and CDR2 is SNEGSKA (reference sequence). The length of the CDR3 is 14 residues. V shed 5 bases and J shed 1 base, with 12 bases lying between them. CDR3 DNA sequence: TGCAGTGCTGGTCAGGGAGTGTCCTACAATGAGCAGTTCTTC. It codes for CSAGQGVSYNEQFF.

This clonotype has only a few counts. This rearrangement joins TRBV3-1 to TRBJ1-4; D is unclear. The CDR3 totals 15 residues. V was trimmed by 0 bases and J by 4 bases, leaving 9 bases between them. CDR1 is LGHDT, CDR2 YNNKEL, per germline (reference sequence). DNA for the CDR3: TGTGCCAGCAGCCAAGATAATCCGGTTAATGAAAAACTGTTTTTT. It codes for CASSQDNPVNEKLFF.

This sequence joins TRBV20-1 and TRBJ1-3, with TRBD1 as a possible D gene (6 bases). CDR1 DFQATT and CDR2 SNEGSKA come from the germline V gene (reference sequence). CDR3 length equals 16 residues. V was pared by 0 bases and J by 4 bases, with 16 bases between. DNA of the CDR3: TGCAGTGCTAGAGACGTTGAAGGGGGGCACGGAAACACCATATATTTT. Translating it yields CSARDVEGGHGNTIYF.

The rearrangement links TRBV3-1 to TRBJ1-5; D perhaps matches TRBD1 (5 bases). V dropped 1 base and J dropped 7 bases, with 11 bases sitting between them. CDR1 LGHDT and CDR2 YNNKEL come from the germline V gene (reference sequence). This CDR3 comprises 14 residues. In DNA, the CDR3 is TGTGCCAGCAGCCAAGCATCCGGGGGACAGCCCCAGCATTTT. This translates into CASSQASGGQPQHF.

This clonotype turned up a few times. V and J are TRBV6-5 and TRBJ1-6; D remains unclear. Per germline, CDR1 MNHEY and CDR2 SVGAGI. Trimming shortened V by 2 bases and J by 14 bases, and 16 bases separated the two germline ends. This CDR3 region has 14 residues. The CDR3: CASSYGEGVDTLHF. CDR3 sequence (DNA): TGTGCCAGCAGTTACGGGGAGGGTGTAGACACCCTCCACTTT.

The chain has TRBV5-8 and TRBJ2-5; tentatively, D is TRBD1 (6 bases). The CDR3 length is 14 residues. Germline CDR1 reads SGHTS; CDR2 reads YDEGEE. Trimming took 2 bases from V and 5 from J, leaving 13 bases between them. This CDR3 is CASSFMGAEETQYF. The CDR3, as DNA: TGTGCCAGCAGCTTTATGGGGGCGGAGGAGACCCAGTACTTC.

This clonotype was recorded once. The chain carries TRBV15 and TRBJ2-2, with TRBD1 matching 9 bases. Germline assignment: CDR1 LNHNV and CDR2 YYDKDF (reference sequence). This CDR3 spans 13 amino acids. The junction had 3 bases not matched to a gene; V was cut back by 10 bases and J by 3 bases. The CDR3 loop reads CASGQGYTGELFF. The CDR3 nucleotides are TGTGCCAGCGGACAGGGGTACACCGGGGAGCTGTTTTTT.

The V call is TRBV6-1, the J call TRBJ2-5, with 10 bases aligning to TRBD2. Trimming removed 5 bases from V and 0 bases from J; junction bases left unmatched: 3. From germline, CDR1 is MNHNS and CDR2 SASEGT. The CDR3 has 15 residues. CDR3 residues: CASSPGLADQETQYF. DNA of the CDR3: TGTGCCAGCAGTCCCGGACTAGCGGACCAAGAGACCCAGTACTTC.

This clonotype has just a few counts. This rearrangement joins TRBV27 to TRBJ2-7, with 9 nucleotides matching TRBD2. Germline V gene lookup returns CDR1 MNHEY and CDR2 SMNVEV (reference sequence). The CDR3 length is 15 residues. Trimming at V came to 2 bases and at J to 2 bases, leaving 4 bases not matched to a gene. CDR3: CASSLSLAGTYEQYF. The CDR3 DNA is TGTGCCAGCAGTTTAAGTCTAGCGGGGACCTACGAGCAGTACTTC.

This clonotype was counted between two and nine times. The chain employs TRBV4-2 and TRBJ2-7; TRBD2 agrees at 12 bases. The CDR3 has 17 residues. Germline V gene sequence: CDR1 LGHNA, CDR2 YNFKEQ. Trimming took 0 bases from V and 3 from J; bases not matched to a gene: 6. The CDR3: CASSQDTASGGDYEQYF. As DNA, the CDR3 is TGTGCCAGCAGCCAAGATACAGCTAGCGGGGGGGACTACGAGCAGTACTTC.

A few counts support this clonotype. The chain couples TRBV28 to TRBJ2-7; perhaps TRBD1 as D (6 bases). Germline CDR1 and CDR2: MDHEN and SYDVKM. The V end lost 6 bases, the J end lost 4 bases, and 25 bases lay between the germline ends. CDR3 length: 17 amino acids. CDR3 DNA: TGTGCCAGCAGCTCACCTACGAACCCACAGGGTTGGTACGAGCAGTACTTC. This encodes CASSSPTNPQGWYEQYF.

The CDR3 DNA reads as TGTGCCAGCTCACGCAGGGAAGAAGGAACTAATGAAAAACTGTTTTTT. The encoded protein is CASSRREEGTNEKLFF. The gene calls are TRBV18 and TRBJ1-4, with D possibly TRBD1 on 5 matching bases. This CDR3 is built from 16 residues. CDR1 and CDR2 from the germline V gene are KGHSH and LQKENI. V dropped 4 bases and J dropped 1 base, with 13 bases sitting between them.

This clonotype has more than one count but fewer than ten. In nucleotides, the CDR3 is TGCAGTGCTAGAACTAGCCTGAGGGCCCCCCAGTTCTTC. It translates to CSARTSLRAPQFF. The V and J genes are TRBV20-1 and TRBJ2-1, with D perhaps TRBD2 (6 bases). V lost 2 bases and J lost 13, with 18 bases in between. There are 13 residues in the CDR3. Germline CDR1 reads DFQATT; CDR2 reads SNEGSKA (reference sequence).

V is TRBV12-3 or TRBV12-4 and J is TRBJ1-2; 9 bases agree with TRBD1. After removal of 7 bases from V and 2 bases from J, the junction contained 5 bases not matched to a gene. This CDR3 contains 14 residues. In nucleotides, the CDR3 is TGTGCCAGCATCACGGGGACAGGGAACTATGGCTACACCTTC. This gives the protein CASITGTGNYGYTF.

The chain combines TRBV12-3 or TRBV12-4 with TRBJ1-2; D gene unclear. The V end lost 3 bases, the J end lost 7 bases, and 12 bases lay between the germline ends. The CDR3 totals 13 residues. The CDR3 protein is CASSLSLGSGYTF. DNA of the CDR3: TGTGCCAGCAGTTTGAGTTTAGGGAGTGGCTACACCTTC.

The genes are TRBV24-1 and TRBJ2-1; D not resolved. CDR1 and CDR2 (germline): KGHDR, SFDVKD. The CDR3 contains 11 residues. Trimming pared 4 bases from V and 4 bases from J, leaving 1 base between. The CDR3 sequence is CATSEYNEQFF. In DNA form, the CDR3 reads TGTGCCACCAGTGAGTACAATGAGCAGTTCTTC.

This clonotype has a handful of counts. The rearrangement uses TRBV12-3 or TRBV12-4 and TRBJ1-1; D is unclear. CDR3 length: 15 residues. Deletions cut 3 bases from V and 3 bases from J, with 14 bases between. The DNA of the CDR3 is TGTGCCAGCAGTTTCCTCCTGGGCGGGGACACTGAAGCTTTCTTT. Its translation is CASSFLLGGDTEAFF.

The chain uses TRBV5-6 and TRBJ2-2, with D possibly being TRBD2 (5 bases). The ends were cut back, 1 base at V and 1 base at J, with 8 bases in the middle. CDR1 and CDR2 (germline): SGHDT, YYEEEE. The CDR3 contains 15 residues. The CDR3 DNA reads TGTGCCAGCAGCTTGCGGGAAAAGAACACCGGGGAGCTGTTTTTT. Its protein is CASSLREKNTGELFF. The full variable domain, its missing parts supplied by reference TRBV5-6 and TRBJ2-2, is DAGVTQSPTHLIKTRGQQVTLRCSPKSGHDTVSWYQQALGQGPQFIFQYYEEEERQRGNFPDRFSGHQFPNYSSELNVNALLLGDSALYLCASSLREKNTGELFFGEGSRLTVL.

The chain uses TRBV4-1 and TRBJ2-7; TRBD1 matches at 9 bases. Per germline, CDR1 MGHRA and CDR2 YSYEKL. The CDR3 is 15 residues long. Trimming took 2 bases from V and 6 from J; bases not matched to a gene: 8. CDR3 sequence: CASSQKGQGAFEQYF. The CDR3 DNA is TGCGCCAGCAGCCAAAAGGGACAGGGTGCCTTCGAGCAGTACTTC.

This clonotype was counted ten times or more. The CDR3 protein is CSVERDRGTDTQYF. CDR3 DNA: TGCAGCGTTGAACGGGACAGGGGGACAGATACGCAGTATTTT. The chain has TRBV29-1 and TRBJ2-3, with 11 bases fitting TRBD1. Germline values: CDR1 SQVTM, CDR2 ANQGSEA. This CDR3 contains 14 residues. V lost 2 bases to trimming and J lost 3 bases; unmatched junction nucleotides: 1.

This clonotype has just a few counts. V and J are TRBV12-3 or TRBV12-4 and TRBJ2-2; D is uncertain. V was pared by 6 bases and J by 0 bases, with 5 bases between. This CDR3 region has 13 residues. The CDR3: CASRTANTGELFF. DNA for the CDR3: TGTGCCAGCAGGACTGCGAACACCGGGGAGCTGTTTTTT.